The source of this TCR beta chain is a study of regulatory T cells in long-lasting Graves disease. Time point reported: newly diagnosed GD, antithyroid drugs for less than 3 months. PBMCs were the source of the RNA used for TCR sequencing. The authors built TCR beta libraries using iRepertoire HTBI primers and Arm-PCR of CDR3 regions. MiXCR, applied by TCRdb to the multiplex PCR reads, yields one record per CDR3 protein. The sample consists of some 250,000 distinct CDR3 sequences, approximately 20% of them appearing once. This clonotype has a count of ten or more. These same records also appear under a second study, on T cells in Graves' hyperthyroidism and ophthalmopathy.

The TCR was taken from a woman in her thirties with Graves disease. The sequencing used peripheral blood mononuclear cells (PBMCs), collected at new diagnosis, from a patient treated with antithyroid drugs.

The CDR3 bases are TGTGCCAGTACGGATGGGGAGCACAATCAGCCCCAGCATTTT. It yields the protein CASTDGEHNQPQHF. The chain joins TRBV19 to TRBJ1-5, with no clear D. Germline V gives CDR1 LNHDA, CDR2 SQIVND (reference sequence). V was pared by 7 bases and J by 3 bases, with 13 bases between. CDR3 length: 14 residues.